This record covers a single TCR beta chain. The antigen remains unidentified. The CDR3 has 13 amino acids. V shed 5 bases and J shed 4 bases, with 11 bases lying between them. CDR1 and CDR2 (germline): SGHNT, YENEEA. The repertoire was sequenced with immunoSEQ multiplex PCR; TCRdb's copy has only in-frame clones and lacks some. The sample carries approximately 180,000 clones, about nine tenths recorded once. The entry originates in a study of cytomegalovirus exposure and HLA in healthy donors. Study results and limitations: One later analysis, an examination of the 90 to 150 validation repertoires, found that first-cohort TCR clusters tended to co-occur in them.

Material for sequencing was PBMCs. The clonotype was recovered from a man aged 18-30 years in good health and CMV-seropositive. The chain combines TRBV11-3 with TRBJ1-1, with unresolved D. The CDR3 is CASSTEMGTEAFF. The CDR3 nucleotides are TGTGCCAGCAGCACAGAGATGGGCACTGAAGCTTTCTTT.